The present entry profiles one T cell receptor (beta chain) with its context. This sample is part of a study of blood T cell repertoires in COVID-19. Study as a whole: The United States, Italy and Spain supplied acute and convalescent COVID-19 samples. PBMCs, B-cell-depleted T cells, or T cells were the source of the cDNA or gDNA that made up the material.

Per the authors' pipeline: Reference gene primers were amplified, and this amplification served to estimate nucleated cell counts. Only in-frame clones appear in the TCRdb table, and some are missing; sequencing was by immunoSEQ multiplex PCR. V and J calls and clone size are given by that table; D and trimming were obtained from the DNA. The sample has 250,000 to 300,000 clones, roughly nine tenths seen once. Trimming cost V 1 base and J 4 bases, with 9 bases left between them. Germline CDR1 reads LGHDT; CDR2 reads YNNKEL (reference sequence). The CDR3 is 14 amino acids. The source material was peripheral blood. The receptor's source is a woman aged 45-65 years who had recovered from COVID-19. The V call is TRBV3-1 (or the pseudogene TRBV3-2), the J call TRBJ2-3, with D perhaps TRBD2 (5 bases). The CDR3 loop reads CASSQVLASDTQYF. The CDR3 DNA follows: TGTGCCAGCAGCCAAGTTCTAGCATCAGATACGCAGTATTTT.